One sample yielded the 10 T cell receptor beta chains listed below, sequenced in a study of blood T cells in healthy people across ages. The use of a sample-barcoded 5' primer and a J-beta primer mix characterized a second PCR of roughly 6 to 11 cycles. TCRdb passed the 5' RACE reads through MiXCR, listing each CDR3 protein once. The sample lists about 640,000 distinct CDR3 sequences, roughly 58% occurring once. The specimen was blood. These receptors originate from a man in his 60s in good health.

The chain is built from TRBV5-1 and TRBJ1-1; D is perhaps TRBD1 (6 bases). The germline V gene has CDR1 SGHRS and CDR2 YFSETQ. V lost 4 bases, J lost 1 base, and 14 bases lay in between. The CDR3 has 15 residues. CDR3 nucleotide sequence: TGCGCCAGCAGCGCCGAACAGGGCGGGAACACTGAAGCTTTCTTT. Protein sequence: CASSAEQGGNTEAFF. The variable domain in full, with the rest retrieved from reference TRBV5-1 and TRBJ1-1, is KAGVTQTPRYLIKTRGQQVTLSCSPISGHRSVSWYQQTPGQGLQFLFEYFSETQRNKGNFPGRFSGRQFSNSRSEMNVSTLELGDSALYLCASSAEQGGNTEAFFGQGTRLTVV.

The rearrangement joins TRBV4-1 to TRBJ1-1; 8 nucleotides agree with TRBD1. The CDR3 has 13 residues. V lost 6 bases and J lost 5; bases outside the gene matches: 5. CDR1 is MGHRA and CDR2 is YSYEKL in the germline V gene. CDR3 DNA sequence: TGCGCCAGCAGAACAGGGGGTAGAACTGAAGCTTTCTTT. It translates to CASRTGGRTEAFF.

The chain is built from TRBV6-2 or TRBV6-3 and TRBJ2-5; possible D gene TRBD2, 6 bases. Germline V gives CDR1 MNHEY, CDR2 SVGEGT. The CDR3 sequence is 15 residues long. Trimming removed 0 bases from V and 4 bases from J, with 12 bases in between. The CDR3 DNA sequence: TGTGCCAGCAGTTACTCCCCCACTAGCCTAGAGACCCAGTACTTC. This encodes CASSYSPTSLETQYF.

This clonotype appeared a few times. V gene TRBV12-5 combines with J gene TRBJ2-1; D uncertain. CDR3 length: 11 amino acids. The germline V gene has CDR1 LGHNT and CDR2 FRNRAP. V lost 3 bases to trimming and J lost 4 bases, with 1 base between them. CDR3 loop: CASGLYNEQFF. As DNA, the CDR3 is TGTGCTAGTGGTTTATACAATGAGCAGTTCTTC.

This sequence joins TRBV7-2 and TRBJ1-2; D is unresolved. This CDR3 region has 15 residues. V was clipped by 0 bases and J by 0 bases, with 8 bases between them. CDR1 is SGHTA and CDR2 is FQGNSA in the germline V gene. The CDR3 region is CASSLAAQTNYGYTF. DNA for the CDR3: TGTGCCAGCAGCTTAGCTGCACAGACTAACTATGGCTACACCTTC.

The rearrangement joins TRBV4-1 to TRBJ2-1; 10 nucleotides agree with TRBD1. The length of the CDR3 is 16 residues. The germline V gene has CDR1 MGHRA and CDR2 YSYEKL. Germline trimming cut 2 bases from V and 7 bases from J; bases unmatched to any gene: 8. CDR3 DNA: TGCGCCAGCAGCCAAACGGACAGGGGGGTTTGGAATGAGCAGTTCTTC. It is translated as CASSQTDRGVWNEQFF.

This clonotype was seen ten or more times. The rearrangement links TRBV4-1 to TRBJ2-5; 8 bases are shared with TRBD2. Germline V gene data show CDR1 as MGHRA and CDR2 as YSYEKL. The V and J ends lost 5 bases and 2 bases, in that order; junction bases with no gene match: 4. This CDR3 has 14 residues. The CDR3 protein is CASSITSGQETQYF. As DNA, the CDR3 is TGCGCCAGCAGCATAACTAGCGGTCAAGAGACCCAGTACTTC.

CDR3 sequence reads: CASSLGGISGGQETQYF. The CDR3, as DNA: TGTGCCAGCAGCTTAGGGGGCATCAGTGGGGGCCAAGAGACCCAGTACTTC. V is TRBV7-7 and J is TRBJ2-5; tentatively, D is TRBD1 or TRBD2 (5 bases each). V lost 1 base and J 1 base, leaving 16 bases between the germline ends. CDR1 and CDR2 from the germline V gene are SSHAT and FNYEAQ (reference sequence). CDR3 size: 17 residues.

The CDR3 DNA is TGTGCCAGCAGTTCCTATTCGGCAGGGATCAACTATGGCTACACCTTC. Amino acids: CASSSYSAGINYGYTF. The chain carries TRBV27 and TRBJ1-2; D possibly corresponds to TRBD1 (5 bases). The CDR3 runs 16 residues. V lost 4 bases, J lost 2 bases, and 17 bases lay in between. Germline CDR1 reads MNHEY; CDR2 reads SMNVEV (reference sequence).

The CDR3 spells CASSPDSTPGANVLTF. The CDR3 coding sequence is TGTGCCAGCAGCCCCGACAGCACCCCTGGGGCCAACGTCCTGACTTTC. The J gene is TRBJ2-6, the V gene TRBV12-3 or TRBV12-4; D is perhaps TRBD1 (5 bases). V was cut by 6 bases and J by 2 bases, with 14 bases left in between. This CDR3 has 16 amino acids.